A selection of T cell receptor beta chains follows, all from one sample in a study of read filtering for tumor transcriptome and immune sequencing. Each CDR3 protein gets one entry after TCRdb re-called the reads with MiXCR. The sample yields over 50,000 distinct CDR3 sequences, roughly a fifth seen once. What was sequenced was a population of CD138-negative cells sorted from bone marrow. The receptors originated from a donor over 35 with multiple myeloma. Both conserved end residues are part of each CDR3. Each record gives: V gene, D gene, CDR3 protein. A D gene is named only where the DNA matches it firmly.

TRBV7-9,.,CASSSIRDTEAFF
TRBV28,.,CASSLGIRVAFF
TRBV6-2/TRBV6-3,.,CASSMTANTEAFF
TRBV5-1,.,CASSLTDTQYF
TRBV28,.,CASSPVQGRSTEAFF
TRBV20-1,.,CSADYVNNEQFF
TRBV29-1,.,CSVARDTGGWEETQYF
TRBV5-1,.,CASSLALGEQFF
TRBV20-1,.,CSASLAWKNYEQYF
TRBV7-2,.,CASSLGSGQTDTQYF
TRBV6-5,.,CASTGAHEAFF
TRBV20-1,.,CSASRDGSIKEQYF
TRBV7-9,.,CASSLVDSNYGYTF
TRBV28,.,CASLDVLSSYEQYF
TRBV5-1,.,CASSLLGHTYEQYF
TRBV28,.,CASSPPRFARGLGDTRYF
TRBV7-8,TRBD1,CASSHSHTGTGGADTQYF
TRBV7-8,.,CASSPQGLNTEAFF
TRBV7-9,.,CASSLQGGGTEAFF
TRBV7-9,.,CASSLWAGQDQPQHF